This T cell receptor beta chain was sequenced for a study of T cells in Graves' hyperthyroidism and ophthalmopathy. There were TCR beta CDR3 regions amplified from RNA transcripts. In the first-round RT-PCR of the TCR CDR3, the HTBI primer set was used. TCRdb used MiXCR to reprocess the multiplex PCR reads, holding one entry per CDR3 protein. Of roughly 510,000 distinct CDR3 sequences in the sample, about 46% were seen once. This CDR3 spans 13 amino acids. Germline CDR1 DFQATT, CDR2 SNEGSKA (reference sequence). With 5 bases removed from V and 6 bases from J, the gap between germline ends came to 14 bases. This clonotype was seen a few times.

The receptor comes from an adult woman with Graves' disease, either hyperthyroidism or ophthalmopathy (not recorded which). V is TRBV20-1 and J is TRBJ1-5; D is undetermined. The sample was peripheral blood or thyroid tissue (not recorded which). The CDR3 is CSAVAAASQPQHF. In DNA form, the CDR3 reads TGCAGTGCTGTCGCCGCCGCCAGTCAGCCCCAGCATTTT.